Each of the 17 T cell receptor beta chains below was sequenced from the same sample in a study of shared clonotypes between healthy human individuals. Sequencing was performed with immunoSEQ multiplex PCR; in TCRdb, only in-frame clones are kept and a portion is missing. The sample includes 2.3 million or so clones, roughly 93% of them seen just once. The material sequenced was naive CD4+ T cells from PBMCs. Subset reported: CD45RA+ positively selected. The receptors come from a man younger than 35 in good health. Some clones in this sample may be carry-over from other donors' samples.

Written as DNA, the CDR3 is TGTGCCAGCAGCGGTAGACAGGGGGGTCAGCCCCAGCATTTT. Encoded protein: CASSGRQGGQPQHF. This chain connects TRBV5-5 to TRBJ1-5; 9 bases are a match to TRBD1. From germline, CDR1 is SGHKS and CDR2 YYEKEE (reference sequence). CDR3 length equals 14 residues. Germline trimming cut 4 bases from V and 6 bases from J; bases unmatched to any gene: 5.

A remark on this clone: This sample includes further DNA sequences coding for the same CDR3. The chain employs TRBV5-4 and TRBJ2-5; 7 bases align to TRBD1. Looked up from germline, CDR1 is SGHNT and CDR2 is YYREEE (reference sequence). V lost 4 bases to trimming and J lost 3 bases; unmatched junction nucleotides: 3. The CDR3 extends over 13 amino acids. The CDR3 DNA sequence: TGTGCCAGCAGCCCCGGGACAGAAGAGACCCAGTACTTC. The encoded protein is CASSPGTEETQYF.

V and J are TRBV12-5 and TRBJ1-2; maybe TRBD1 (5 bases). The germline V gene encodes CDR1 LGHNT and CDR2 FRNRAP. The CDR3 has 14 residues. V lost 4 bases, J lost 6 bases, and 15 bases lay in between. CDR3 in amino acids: CASGWAGRDDGYTF. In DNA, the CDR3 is TGTGCTAGTGGTTGGGCCGGCAGGGATGATGGCTACACCTTC.

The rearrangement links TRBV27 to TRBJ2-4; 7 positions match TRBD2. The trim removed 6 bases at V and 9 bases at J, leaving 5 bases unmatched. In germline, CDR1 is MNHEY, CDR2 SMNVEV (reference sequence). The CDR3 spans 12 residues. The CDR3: CASRTSYGIQYF. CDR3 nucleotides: TGTGCCAGCAGGACTAGCTACGGCATTCAGTACTTC.

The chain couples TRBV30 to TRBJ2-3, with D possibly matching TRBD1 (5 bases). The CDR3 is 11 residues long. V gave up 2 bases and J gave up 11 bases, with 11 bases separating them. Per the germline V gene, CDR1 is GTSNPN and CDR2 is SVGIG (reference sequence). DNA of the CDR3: TGTGCCTGGAGTACGGACACCCAGCAGTATTTT. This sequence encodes CAWSTDTQQYF.

This CDR3 is CASSLLTGDYEQYF. The CDR3 coding sequence is TGCGCCAGCAGCTTGTTGACAGGGGACTACGAGCAGTACTTC. The gene calls are TRBV5-1 and TRBJ2-7; 8 nucleotides agree with TRBD1. CDR3 size: 14 residues. CDR1 and CDR2 (germline): SGHRS, YFSETQ. V gave up 1 base and J gave up 3 bases; unmatched junction bases: 3.

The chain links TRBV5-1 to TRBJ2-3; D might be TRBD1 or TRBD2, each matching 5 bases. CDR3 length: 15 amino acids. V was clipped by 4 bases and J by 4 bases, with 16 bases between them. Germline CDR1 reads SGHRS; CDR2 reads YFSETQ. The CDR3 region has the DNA TGCGCCAGCAGCAGGGGACGGCCGACGGCAGATACGCAGTATTTT. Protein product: CASSRGRPTADTQYF.

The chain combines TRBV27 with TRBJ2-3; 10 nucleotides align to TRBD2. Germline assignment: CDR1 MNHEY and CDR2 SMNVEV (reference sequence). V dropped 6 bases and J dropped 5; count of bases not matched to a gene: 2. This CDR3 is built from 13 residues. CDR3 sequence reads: CASRRLAGDTQYF. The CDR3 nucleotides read TGTGCCAGCAGGCGACTAGCGGGAGATACGCAGTATTTT.

The CDR3 DNA is TGTGCCAGCTCACCACCGGATAGCGGGAGTTCCTACAATGAGCAGTTCTTC. Its protein is CASSPPDSGSSYNEQFF. This chain links TRBV18 with TRBJ2-1, with 9 bases identical to TRBD2. With V trimmed by 0 bases and J by 1 base, 4 bases remained unmatched. The CDR3 contains 17 residues. Germline V gives CDR1 KGHSH, CDR2 LQKENI.

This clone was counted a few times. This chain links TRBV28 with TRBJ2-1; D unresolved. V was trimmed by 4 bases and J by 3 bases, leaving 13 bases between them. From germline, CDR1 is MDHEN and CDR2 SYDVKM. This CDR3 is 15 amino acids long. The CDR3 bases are TGTGCCAGCAGTTCCCAGCTAACTCTCTACAATGAGCAGTTCTTC. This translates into CASSSQLTLYNEQFF. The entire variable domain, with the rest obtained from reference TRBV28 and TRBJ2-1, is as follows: DVKVTQSSRYLVKRTGEKVFLECVQDMDHENMFWYRQDPGLGLRLIYFSYDVKMKEKGDIPEGYSVSREKKERFSLILESASTNQTSMYLCASSSQLTLYNEQFFGPGTRLTVL.

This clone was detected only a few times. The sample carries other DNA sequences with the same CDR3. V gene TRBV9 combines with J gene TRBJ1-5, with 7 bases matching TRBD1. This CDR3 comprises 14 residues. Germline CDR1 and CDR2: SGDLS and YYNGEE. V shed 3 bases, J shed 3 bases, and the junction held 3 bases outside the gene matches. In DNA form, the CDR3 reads TGTGCCAGCAGCGCCGGGACAGCCAATCAGCCCCAGCATTTT. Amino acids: CASSAGTANQPQHF.

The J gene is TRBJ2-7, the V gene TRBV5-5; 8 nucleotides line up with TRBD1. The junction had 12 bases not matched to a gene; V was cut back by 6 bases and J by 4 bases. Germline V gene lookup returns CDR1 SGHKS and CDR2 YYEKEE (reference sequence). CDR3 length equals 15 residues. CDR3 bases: TGTGCCAGCAACTTTTTGGGGGGACAGGAGTACGAGCAGTACTTC. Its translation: CASNFLGGQEYEQYF. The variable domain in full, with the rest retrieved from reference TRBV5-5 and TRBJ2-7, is DAGVTQSPTHLIKTRGQQVTLRCSPISGHKSVSWYQQVLGQGPQFIFQYYEKEERGRGNFPDRFSARQFPNYSSELNVNALLLGDSALYLCASNFLGGQEYEQYFGPGTRLTVT.

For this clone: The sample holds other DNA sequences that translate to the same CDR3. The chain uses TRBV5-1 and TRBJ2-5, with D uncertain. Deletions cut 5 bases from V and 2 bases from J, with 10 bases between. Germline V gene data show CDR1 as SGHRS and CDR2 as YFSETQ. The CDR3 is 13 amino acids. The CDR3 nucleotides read TGCGCCAGCAGTCTCGGACCACAAGAGACCCAGTACTTC. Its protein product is CASSLGPQETQYF. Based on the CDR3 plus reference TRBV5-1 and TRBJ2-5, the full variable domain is KAGVTQTPRYLIKTRGQQVTLSCSPISGHRSVSWYQQTPGQGLQFLFEYFSETQRNKGNFPGRFSGRQFSNSRSEMNVSTLELGDSALYLCASSLGPQETQYFGPGTRLLVL.

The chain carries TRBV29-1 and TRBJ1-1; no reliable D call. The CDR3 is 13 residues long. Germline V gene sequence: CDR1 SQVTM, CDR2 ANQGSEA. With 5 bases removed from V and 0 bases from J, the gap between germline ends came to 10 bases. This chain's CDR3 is CSVPTAVNTEAFF. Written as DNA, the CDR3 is TGCAGCGTTCCGACGGCTGTGAACACTGAAGCTTTCTTT.

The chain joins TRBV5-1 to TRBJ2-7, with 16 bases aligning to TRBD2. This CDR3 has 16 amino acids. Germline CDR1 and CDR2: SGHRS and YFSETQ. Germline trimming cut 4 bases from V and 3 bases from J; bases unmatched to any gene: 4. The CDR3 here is CASSTGLAGGVYEQYF. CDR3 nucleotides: TGCGCCAGCAGCACGGGACTAGCGGGAGGGGTCTACGAGCAGTACTTC.

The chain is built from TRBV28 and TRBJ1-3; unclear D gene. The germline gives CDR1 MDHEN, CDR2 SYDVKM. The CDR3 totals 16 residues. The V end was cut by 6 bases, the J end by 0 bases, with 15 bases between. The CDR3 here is CASRIIGLGSGNTIYF. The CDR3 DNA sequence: TGTGCCAGCAGAATAATAGGTCTCGGCTCTGGAAACACCATATATTTT.

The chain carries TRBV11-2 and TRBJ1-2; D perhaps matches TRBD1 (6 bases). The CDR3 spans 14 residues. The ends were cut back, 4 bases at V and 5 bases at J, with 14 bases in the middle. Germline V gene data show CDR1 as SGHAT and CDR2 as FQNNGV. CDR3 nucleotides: TGTGCCAGCAGCTCGGGACACGGAGTATATGGCTACACCTTC. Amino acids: CASSSGHGVYGYTF.